This entry features one T cell receptor beta chain sequence. Per germline, CDR1 SEHNR and CDR2 FQNEAQ (reference sequence). V trimming: 5 bases; J trimming: 4 bases; junction bases outside the gene matches: 5. This CDR3 region has 15 residues. This sample is drawn from a study of graft-versus-host responses after intestinal transplantation. The wider study: Multivisceral, liver-intestinal, or isolated intestinal transplants were given to recipients.

Repertoires were generated with immunoSEQ multiplex PCR, while TCRdb's copy carries only in-frame clones and drops some. This sample yields about 39,000 clones, of which roughly 91% are seen a single time; around 7% belongs to the top ten. The V and J genes are TRBV7-9 and TRBJ1-1, with 12 bases matching TRBD1. The receptor was isolated from a human patient who received an intestinal transplant, so some T cells may come from the graft donor. The source material was PBMCs, sampled roughly 270 days after transplant. In DNA form, the CDR3 reads TGTGCCAGCAGCCTCGGGACAGGGGGCTTCACTGAAGCTTTCTTT. It codes for CASSLGTGGFTEAFF.